This T cell receptor beta chain appears in the sequencing data of a study of monozygotic twins with inflammatory bowel disease. General study points: Twin concordance left repertoire similarity unchanged, with limited power a possible explanation for this lack of difference. The inverse Simpson measure of TCRbeta diversity was lower in IBD patients than in healthy co-twins.

This CDR3 is 14 amino acids long. Per the germline V gene, CDR1 is SGHRS and CDR2 is YFSETQ. The unique tags termed UMIs, each holding a 6-nucleotide sample barcode, were added by means of template switching. TCRalpha and TCRbeta cDNA underwent two nested PCRs of roughly 17 and 9 cycles. TCRdb re-called the 5' RACE reads, yielding one record per CDR3 amino acid sequence without DNA. This sample carries fewer than 200,000 distinct CDR3 sequences, with 2.8% going to the ten biggest clones. In regard to this clonotype: Its cognate antigen is unknown.

The receptor was isolated from a human donor with ulcerative colitis or Crohn's disease, or a healthy co-twin of an affected twin (not recorded which). The sequenced material came from blood. The chain links TRBV5-1 to TRBJ2-3; TCRdb's D call, TRBD1, is unchecked because there is no DNA. The CDR3 sequence: CASSIVQGPDTQYF. The full variable domain, completed using reference TRBV5-1 and TRBJ2-3, is KAGVTQTPRYLIKTRGQQVTLSCSPISGHRSVSWYQQTPGQGLQFLFEYFSETQRNKGNFPGRFSGRQFSNSRSEMNVSTLELGDSALYLCASSIVQGPDTQYFGPGTRLTVL.